The clone carrying this T cell receptor beta chain was seen ten or more times. Its specificity is unknown. These data come from a study of T cells in Graves' hyperthyroidism and ophthalmopathy. Broader study findings: A median 6.5 months before onset, the model predicted ophthalmopathy.

The germline V and J ends were trimmed by 0 bases and 7 bases, with 6 bases remaining between them. This CDR3 has 12 amino acids. CDR1 is SGHDN and CDR2 is FVKESK in the germline V gene. Template material for amplifying TCR beta CDR3 regions consisted of RNA transcripts. RT-PCR in the first round (using the HTBI primer set) targeted the TCR CDR3. TCRdb re-analysed the multiplex PCR reads in MiXCR, keeping a single row per CDR3 protein. This sample has over 300,000 distinct CDR3 sequences, with roughly 13% found just once. Lactation, pregnancy, other autoimmune disease or uncontrolled infection led to exclusion of patients.

The sample consisted of blood. The rearrangement uses TRBV14 and TRBJ1-2; D is uncertain. The clonotype originates from a woman in her thirties or forties with Graves' ophthalmopathy. The DNA of the CDR3 is TGTGCCAGCAGCCAAGATCGGGCTGGCTACACCTTC. This sequence encodes CASSQDRAGYTF. The full variable domain, in which reference TRBV14 and TRBJ1-2 provide the parts outside the CDR3, is EAGVTQFPSHSVIEKGQTVTLRCDPISGHDNLYWYRRVMGKEIKFLLHFVKESKQDESGMPNNRFLAERTGGTYSTLKVQPAELEDSGVYFCASSQDRAGYTFGSGTRLTVV.